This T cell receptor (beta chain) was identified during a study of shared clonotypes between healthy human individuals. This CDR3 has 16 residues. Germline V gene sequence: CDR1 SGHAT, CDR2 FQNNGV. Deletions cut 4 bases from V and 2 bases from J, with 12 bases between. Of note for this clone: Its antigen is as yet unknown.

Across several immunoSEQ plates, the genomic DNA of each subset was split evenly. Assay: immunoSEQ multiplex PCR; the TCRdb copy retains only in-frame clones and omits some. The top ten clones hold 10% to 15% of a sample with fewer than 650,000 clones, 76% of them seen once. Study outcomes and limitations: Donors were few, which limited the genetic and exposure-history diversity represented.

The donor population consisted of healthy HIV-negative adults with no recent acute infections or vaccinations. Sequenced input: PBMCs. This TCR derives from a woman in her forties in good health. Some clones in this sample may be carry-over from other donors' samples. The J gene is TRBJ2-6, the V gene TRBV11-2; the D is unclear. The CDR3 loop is CASSSMAVTGANVLTF. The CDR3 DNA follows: TGTGCCAGCAGCTCCATGGCCGTAACTGGGGCCAACGTCCTGACTTTC.